One and the same sample provided the 32 T cell receptor beta chains below, sequenced in a study of blood T cells in healthy people across ages. A second PCR, run for about 7 to 11 cycles, used a sample-barcoded 5' primer plus a J-beta primer mix. Via MiXCR, TCRdb re-called the 5' RACE reads, giving one row per CDR3 protein. The data show around 1,100,000 distinct CDR3 sequences, 35% to 40% seen once. Input material: blood. Source of these receptors: a young man in good health.

The table lists this clonotype with a few counts. The chain has TRBV6-2 or TRBV6-3 and TRBJ1-6; D gene ambiguous. The V and J ends lost 7 bases and 0 bases respectively, with 16 bases between them. CDR1 MNHEY and CDR2 SVGEGT come from the germline V gene. The CDR3 extends over 17 amino acids. The CDR3 DNA follows: TGTGCCAGCATTCCATCCTACAAGAGCTCCTATAATTCACCCCTCCACTTT. Its protein is CASIPSYKSSYNSPLHF.

This clonotype was picked up many times. V usage is TRBV5-1 and J usage is TRBJ2-3, with D unclear. V lost 1 base, J lost 5 bases, and 5 bases lay in between. The CDR3 is 12 residues long. CDR1 SGHRS and CDR2 YFSETQ come from the germline V gene. CDR3 loop: CASSLSQDTQYF. The CDR3 DNA reads as TGCGCCAGCAGCTTGTCCCAAGATACGCAGTATTTT.

This clonotype showed up many times. The chain joins TRBV29-1 to TRBJ2-7, with D maybe TRBD2 (5 bases). CDR1 is SQVTM, CDR2 ANQGSEA, per germline. This CDR3 is built from 13 residues. The V and J ends lost 5 bases and 0 bases respectively, with 11 bases between them. CDR3 protein: CSVRRVNSYEQYF. In nucleotides, the CDR3 is TGCAGCGTTCGGCGGGTGAACTCCTACGAGCAGTACTTC.

The sample holds a few counts of this clonotype. The rearrangement uses TRBV6-6 and TRBJ1-1; perhaps TRBD1 as D (5 bases). CDR1 and CDR2 (germline): MNHNY, SVGAGI (reference sequence). Trimming shortened V by 6 bases and J by 3 bases, and 17 bases separated the two germline ends. The CDR3 contains 15 residues. As DNA, the CDR3 is TGTGCCAGCAGCCCGGGGGGGGTAAAGTACACTGAAGCTTTCTTT. The encoded protein is CASSPGGVKYTEAFF.

The sample holds a few counts of this clonotype. The chain employs TRBV12-5 and TRBJ1-2, with 9 positions matching TRBD1. V was clipped by 6 bases and J by 9 bases; unmatched bases: 8. Per germline, CDR1 LGHNT and CDR2 FRNRAP. This CDR3 region has 13 residues. CDR3 nucleotide sequence: TGTGCTAGTGGCGGTGGACAGGGGTTCAGCTACACCTTC. It translates to CASGGGQGFSYTF.

The rearrangement links TRBV20-1 to TRBJ2-5; D not resolved. V was trimmed by 4 bases and J by 4 bases, leaving 19 bases between them. Germline V gene sequence: CDR1 DFQATT, CDR2 SNEGSKA (reference sequence). The CDR3 length is 15 residues. CDR3 bases: TGCAGTGCTATCTCCAGCCCTAGACATAGAGAGACCCAGTACTTC. Encoded protein: CSAISSPRHRETQYF.

The chain is built from TRBV9 and TRBJ2-2; 13 positions agree with TRBD2. With 3 bases clipped from V and 6 bases from J, the junction kept 14 bases outside the gene matches. CDR3 length equals 19 residues. Germline CDR1 reads SGDLS; CDR2 reads YYNGEE. The CDR3 DNA sequence: TGTGCCAGCAGCGAGCCCCGTACCGGGACTAGCGGGGTCGCCGGGGAGCTGTTTTTT. The encoded protein is CASSEPRTGTSGVAGELFF.

This clonotype came up a few times. The CDR3 nucleotides are TGCAGTGCTAAGGGGGGTTTGGTTCCATACGAGCAGTACTTC. Translation gives CSAKGGLVPYEQYF. The chain links TRBV20-1 to TRBJ2-7; D might be TRBD1 or TRBD2, each matching 6 bases. Germline V gene sequence: CDR1 DFQATT, CDR2 SNEGSKA (reference sequence). The CDR3 totals 14 residues. Trimming removed 4 bases at V and 4 bases at J, with 17 bases between.

This clonotype was seen a handful of times. This sequence joins TRBV29-1 and TRBJ2-3; 7 nucleotides match TRBD2. The CDR3 runs to 15 residues. V trimming: 3 bases; J trimming: 1 base; junction bases outside the gene matches: 7. CDR1 and CDR2 (germline): SQVTM, ANQGSEA. The CDR3 reads CSVDKGRGGTDTQYF. The DNA of the CDR3 is TGCAGCGTTGATAAGGGGAGGGGAGGCACAGATACGCAGTATTTT.

This sequence joins TRBV3-1 and TRBJ2-3; 8 bases map to TRBD2. V shed 2 bases, J shed 3 bases, and the junction held 7 bases outside the gene matches. This CDR3 is built from 16 residues. CDR1 is LGHDT and CDR2 is YNNKEL in the germline V gene (reference sequence). CDR3 protein: CASSQSFQRGTDTQYF. CDR3 DNA sequence: TGTGCCAGCAGCCAAAGTTTCCAGCGGGGGACAGATACGCAGTATTTT.

Details on this clonotype: Its ends do not fully match the called genes, so a read error is possible. The chain has TRBV7-9 and TRBJ1-2; D call uncertain. Looked up from germline, CDR1 is SEHNR and CDR2 is FQNEAQ (reference sequence). The CDR3 is 12 amino acids. CDR3 sequence reads: CVSSLDTGGYTF. The CDR3 region has the DNA TGTGTCAGCAGCCTCGACACGGGGGGCTACACCTTC.

This clonotype occurred a few times. The V gene is TRBV5-6, the J gene TRBJ1-2, with D unclear. V lost 2 bases, J lost 0 bases, and 14 bases lay in between. From germline, CDR1 is SGHDT and CDR2 YYEEEE. This CDR3 is built from 16 residues. In DNA form, the CDR3 reads TGTGCCAGCAGCTTTCCCGGCGGTCAGGCTAACTATGGCTACACCTTC. It translates to CASSFPGGQANYGYTF.

In this sample, this clonotype turned up a few times. The V and J genes are TRBV18 and TRBJ2-4; the D is unclear. Per germline, CDR1 KGHSH and CDR2 LQKENI. The V and J ends lost 5 bases and 0 bases respectively, with 8 bases between them. The CDR3 consists of 14 residues. CDR3 region: CASSEQVAKNIQYF. CDR3 DNA: TGTGCCAGCTCAGAACAAGTAGCCAAAAACATTCAGTACTTC.

Of note for this clonotype: At one end, the junction sequence differs from germline, possibly due to a read error. The chain has TRBV20-1 and TRBJ2-1; the D is unclear. CDR3 length: 11 amino acids. CDR1 is DFQATT, CDR2 SNEGSKA, per germline (reference sequence). The CDR3 sequence: CSARTSTERFF. The CDR3, as DNA: TGCAGTGCTAGGACCAGCACTGAGCGGTTCTTC.

This clonotype has just a few counts. V is TRBV27 and J is TRBJ2-3, with D unclear. Deletions cut 6 bases from V and 10 bases from J, with 17 bases between. Germline V gene lookup returns CDR1 MNHEY and CDR2 SMNVEV (reference sequence). CDR3 size: 13 residues. CDR3 residues: CASRASWPRAQYF. The DNA for the CDR3 is TGTGCCAGCAGGGCTAGTTGGCCCCGGGCGCAGTATTTT.

The gene calls are TRBV10-3 and TRBJ1-5, with D maybe TRBD1 (6 bases). CDR3 size: 14 residues. CDR1 ENHRY and CDR2 SYGVKD come from the germline V gene. The V gene lost 4 bases and the J gene lost 5 bases, with 12 bases spanning the gap. CDR3 amino acids: CAISGASGDQPQHF. CDR3 coding DNA: TGTGCCATCAGTGGTGCGTCAGGGGATCAGCCCCAGCATTTT.

On this clonotype: Germline is not matched at one junction end, which may reflect a read error. The CDR3 region is CGATRDDRATF. The CDR3 DNA sequence: TGCGGTGCGACCCGGGACGACCGTGCCACCTTC. This chain connects TRBV20-1 to TRBJ1-2, with D perhaps matching TRBD1 (5 bases). This CDR3 comprises 11 residues. CDR1 is DFQATT, CDR2 SNEGSKA, per germline (reference sequence).

V is TRBV6-2 or TRBV6-3 and J is TRBJ1-1; 7 bases align to TRBD1. CDR1 is MNHEY and CDR2 is SVGEGT in the germline V gene. J gave up 11 bases and V 0 bases, and 12 bases lay outside the gene matches. The CDR3 runs 15 residues. The CDR3 DNA reads TGTGCCAGCAGTTACTCCCTTAACAGGGGAGGCGAGGCTTTCTTT. Its protein product is CASSYSLNRGGEAFF.

This chain uses TRBV25-1 with TRBJ2-7, with a tentative D call TRBD2 (5 bases). The CDR3 has 15 amino acids. CDR1 is MGHDK and CDR2 is SYGVNS in the germline V gene. Between the trimmed V and J ends, which lost 4 bases and 7 bases, there was a span of 20 bases. The CDR3 sequence: CASSALAPLHDEQYF. DNA for the CDR3: TGTGCCAGCAGTGCCCTAGCCCCACTCCACGATGAGCAGTACTTC.

The chain combines TRBV20-1 with TRBJ2-3, with TRBD2 matching over 9 bases. This CDR3 has 14 amino acids. The ends lost 6 bases at V and 2 bases at J; junction bases unmatched: 6. CDR1 is DFQATT, CDR2 SNEGSKA, per germline (reference sequence). The CDR3 here is CSAPSGTYTDTQYF. The CDR3 nucleotides read TGCAGTGCCCCTAGCGGGACCTACACAGATACGCAGTATTTT.

The gene calls are TRBV7-2 and TRBJ2-3; D gene uncertain. V was pared by 0 bases and J by 2 bases, with 12 bases between. The CDR3 is 16 amino acids. Germline loops: CDR1 SGHTA, CDR2 FQGNSA. Here the CDR3 reads CASSLAPPASTDTQYF. In nucleotides, the CDR3 is TGTGCCAGCAGCTTAGCGCCGCCGGCTTCCACAGATACGCAGTATTTT.

The rearrangement links TRBV12-5 to TRBJ1-1, with TRBD1 identical over 7 bases. The length of the CDR3 is 16 residues. Germline CDR1 reads LGHNT; CDR2 reads FRNRAP. V shed 1 base and J 4 bases; nucleotides not matched to a gene: 9. In DNA, the CDR3 is TGTGCTAGTGGTTTGGCCCGACAGGGTGGGGGCACTGAAGCTTTCTTT. This encodes CASGLARQGGGTEAFF.

In this sample, this clonotype turned up a few times. The V gene is TRBV12-3 or TRBV12-4, the J gene TRBJ2-4; TRBD1 matches 7 bases. The end of the DNA fits TRBJ2-7 better, so the J call may be wrong. This CDR3 is built from 13 residues. This CDR3 is CASSADRRSEQYF. For the CDR3, the DNA is TGTGCCAGCAGTGCGGACAGGAGGAGCGAGCAGTACTTC.

Concerning this clonotype itself: An end of the junction differs from the germline gene, which may be a read error. The chain employs TRBV12-3 or TRBV12-4 and TRBJ2-4; 9 bases fit TRBD2. This CDR3 comprises 16 residues. This chain's CDR3 is CASSRSGGYGKDIQYF. The CDR3 DNA reads TGTGCCAGCAGCCGAAGCGGGGGGTACGGCAAAGACATTCAGTACTTC.

The DNA of the CDR3 is TGTGCCAGCAGCTTAGCCCCGTTAGGGGGCAGTATGAATGAGCAGTTCTTC. It translates to CASSLAPLGGSMNEQFF. The chain combines TRBV7-2 with TRBJ2-1; 7 bases match TRBD1. Germline CDR1 is SGHTA and CDR2 is FQGNSA. The CDR3 has 17 amino acids. The junction had 12 bases not matched to a gene; V was cut back by 0 bases and J by 7 bases. Full variable domain (remainder filled in from reference TRBV7-2 and TRBJ2-1): GAGVSQSPSNKVTEKGKDVELRCDPISGHTALYWYRQSLGQGLEFLIYFQGNSAPDKSGLPSDRFSAERTGGSVSTLTIQRTQQEDSAVYLCASSLAPLGGSMNEQFFGPGTRLTVL.

This clonotype appeared a few times. This rearrangement joins TRBV10-3 to TRBJ2-2; D unresolved. The length of the CDR3 is 15 residues. Trimming removed 5 bases at V and 3 bases at J, with 13 bases between. Germline CDR1 reads ENHRY; CDR2 reads SYGVKD. The CDR3 protein is CAISIPVDDTGELFF. In DNA form, the CDR3 reads TGTGCCATCAGTATCCCGGTAGATGACACCGGGGAGCTGTTTTTT.

This clonotype was recorded a few times. The chain uses TRBV6-2 or TRBV6-3 and TRBJ2-1; 10 bases are shared with TRBD2. The CDR3 runs to 17 residues. Germline CDR1 and CDR2: MNHEY and SVGEGT. Unmatched junction bases numbered 4, after V lost 2 bases and J lost 0 bases. The CDR3 loop is CASSYKRGGISYNEQFF. In DNA form, the CDR3 reads TGTGCCAGCAGTTACAAGCGGGGGGGTATCTCCTACAATGAGCAGTTCTTC.

This clonotype was seen a handful of times. The rearrangement links TRBV2 to TRBJ2-1; D possibly corresponds to TRBD2 (5 bases). CDR3 length: 12 amino acids. From germline, CDR1 is SNHLY and CDR2 FYNNEI. Trimming took 7 bases from V and 7 from J, leaving 11 bases between them. The chain's CDR3 is CASTHLANEQFF. As DNA, the CDR3 is TGTGCCAGCACCCACCTAGCAAATGAGCAGTTCTTC.

V is TRBV29-1 and J is TRBJ1-4; D call uncertain. The germline CDR1 and CDR2 sequences are SQVTM and ANQGSEA. V lost 8 bases to trimming and J lost 6 bases, with 16 bases between them. The CDR3 runs to 13 residues. In DNA form, the CDR3 reads TGCAGCACTGAAGGGTACTATGATGAAAAACTGTTTTTT. This sequence encodes CSTEGYYDEKLFF.

The gene calls are TRBV6-2 or TRBV6-3 and TRBJ1-2; D perhaps matches TRBD1 (6 bases). V lost 2 bases and J lost 2, with 24 bases in between. CDR3 length: 19 residues. Germline loops: CDR1 MNHEY, CDR2 SVGEGT. The chain's CDR3 is CASSYQRTVKETVNYGYTF. The CDR3 DNA follows: TGTGCCAGCAGTTACCAGAGGACAGTAAAGGAGACCGTGAACTATGGCTACACCTTC.

This clonotype appeared a few times. The chain joins TRBV5-1 to TRBJ1-1; unclear D gene. The germline CDR1 and CDR2 sequences are SGHRS and YFSETQ. The length of the CDR3 is 15 residues. The V end was cut by 3 bases, the J end by 1 base, with 13 bases between. As DNA, the CDR3 is TGCGCCAGCAGCTCATTACCGGACCAGAACACTGAAGCTTTCTTT. This gives the protein CASSSLPDQNTEAFF.

The sample holds a few counts of this clonotype. The chain links TRBV10-3 to TRBJ2-1, with TRBD1 identical over 9 bases. This CDR3 contains 18 residues. CDR1 is ENHRY and CDR2 is SYGVKD in the germline V gene. V gave up 2 bases and J gave up 5 bases; unmatched junction bases: 13. CDR3 DNA: TGTGCCATCAGTGAGACCCTCCTGCCGGGACAGGGCGACAATGAGCAGTTCTTC. This sequence encodes CAISETLLPGQGDNEQFF.